This TCR beta chain appears in the sequencing data of a study of lymphopenia after photon versus proton radiotherapy. This table comes from immunoSEQ multiplex PCR, and its TCRdb copy is limited to in-frame clones, with some not included. The data contain 70,000 or so clones, less than 95% of them seen just once; the ten biggest clones take up 2% to 2.5%. Broader study findings: Proton therapy kept repertoires fairly stable, unlike photons, which gained effector/memory cells. After lymphocyte nadir, photon-treated repertoires showed oligoclonal expansion, especially CD8+ Temra. Authors raise, but do not show, better survival with proton therapy.

With regard to this clone: No antigen is known for it.

This CDR3 is 16 amino acids long. CDR1 and CDR2 (germline): SGHRS, YFSETQ. The V gene lost 3 bases and the J gene lost 0 bases, with 13 bases spanning the gap. The chain carries TRBV5-1 and TRBJ2-1, with TRBD1 as a possible D gene (6 bases). The sample in question was peripheral blood, obtained from a patient treated with photon-based radiotherapy. This TCR was sampled from a woman aged 40 to 55 with cholangiocarcinoma. CDR3 residues: CASSSYRVSSYNEQFF. The CDR3 DNA reads TGCGCCAGCAGCTCGTACAGGGTGAGCTCCTACAATGAGCAGTTCTTC. The full variable domain, rest sourced from reference TRBV5-1 and TRBJ2-1, is KAGVTQTPRYLIKTRGQQVTLSCSPISGHRSVSWYQQTPGQGLQFLFEYFSETQRNKGNFPGRFSGRQFSNSRSEMNVSTLELGDSALYLCASSSYRVSSYNEQFFGPGTRLTVL.